Each of the 29 T cell receptor beta chains below was sequenced from the same sample in a study of T cell repertoires in cytomegalovirus infection. These receptors are not linked to any known antigen. TCRdb re-analysed the reads in MiXCR, keeping a single row per CDR3 protein. The sample holds about 130,000 distinct CDR3 sequences, more than 20% seen once. Sequenced: PBMCs, sequenced either directly or after in vitro stimulation (not recorded which). All receptors derive from a human donor in good health (CMV status not recorded). Some clones in this sample may be carry-over from other donors' samples.

This chain connects TRBV5-1 to TRBJ2-7, with 8 bases identical to TRBD1. This CDR3 spans 14 amino acids. V was clipped by 4 bases and J by 2 bases; unmatched bases: 5. Germline lookup yields CDR1 SGHRS and CDR2 YFSETQ. The CDR3 coding sequence is TGCGCCAGCAGCCCAGGACAGGGACCCTACGAGCAGTACGTC. It specifies CASSPGQGPYEQYV.

This clonotype has a count of ten or more. This chain links TRBV7-6 with TRBJ1-2, with 8 bases that match TRBD1. The CDR3 totals 16 residues. Germline CDR1 is SGHVS and CDR2 is FNYEAQ. V was clipped by 5 bases and J by 2 bases; unmatched bases: 10. The CDR3 sequence: CASSNGQGGSNYGYTF. CDR3 nucleotides: TGTGCCAGCAGCAATGGACAGGGAGGTTCGAACTATGGCTACACCTTC.

In this sample, this clonotype turned up many times. This chain uses TRBV30 with TRBJ2-1; 8 positions agree with TRBD2. Looked up from germline, CDR1 is GTSNPN and CDR2 is SVGIG (reference sequence). This CDR3 region has 13 residues. CDR3 residues: CTSQGFERGTLFF. CDR3 in DNA: TGTACAAGTCAGGGGTTTGAGCGGGGGACGCTGTTCTTC.

V is TRBV12-3 or TRBV12-4 and J is TRBJ1-5; no clear D gene. Trimming shortened V by 2 bases and J by 4 bases, and 6 bases separated the two germline ends. The CDR3 loop spans 13 amino acids. The CDR3 loop reads CASSLRLNQPQHF. DNA for the CDR3: TGTGCCAGCAGTTTACGCCTGAATCAGCCCCAGCATTTT.

This clonotype was recorded once. The rearrangement links TRBV30 to TRBJ1-2; TRBD1 might be the D (5 bases). The germline V and J ends were trimmed by 3 bases and 8 bases, with 10 bases remaining between them. The V gene's germline CDR1 is GTSNPN and CDR2 SVGIG (reference sequence). CDR3 size: 11 residues. The CDR3 protein is CAWSPGGGYTF. The CDR3 DNA follows: TGTGCCTGGAGCCCCGGGGGAGGCTACACCTTC.

The genes are TRBV7-6 and TRBJ2-3; 8 positions match TRBD2. This CDR3 has 15 residues. The V segment lost 5 bases and the J segment 4 bases; nucleotides outside the gene matches: 8. CDR1 is SGHVS, CDR2 FNYEAQ, per germline. CDR3 nucleotide sequence: TGTGCCAGCAGCCCGAGCGGGAGTGGGGCAGATACGCAGTATTTT. Translation: CASSPSGSGADTQYF.

This clonotype was observed a few times. The chain joins TRBV5-4 to TRBJ1-2, with D uncertain. The CDR3 runs to 14 residues. V lost 0 bases, J lost 3 bases, and 9 bases lay in between. Germline-derived CDR1 and CDR2 are SGHNT and YYREEE (reference sequence). Written as DNA, the CDR3 is TGTGCCAGCAGCTTGGCCGGTTCGTACTATGGCTACACCTTC. Protein product: CASSLAGSYYGYTF.

This clonotype was recorded a few times. This chain uses TRBV4-2 with TRBJ1-3; weak D call: TRBD1 (5 bases). V was cut by 11 bases and J by 7 bases, with 12 bases left in between. Per germline, CDR1 LGHNA and CDR2 YNFKEQ. This CDR3 comprises 11 residues. In DNA, the CDR3 is TGTGCCGGCCCTCGGGGGAACACCATATATTTT. It is translated as CAGPRGNTIYF.

This clonotype was detected many times. This chain uses TRBV10-3 with TRBJ2-1; 8 bases match TRBD2. CDR1 and CDR2 from the germline V gene are ENHRY and SYGVKD. V lost 3 bases, J lost 8 bases, and 9 bases stayed unmatched. This CDR3 spans 15 amino acids. The CDR3 DNA is TGTGCCATCAGTGAATGGCTAGCGGGCGTGGATGAGCAGTTCTTC. Translated: CAISEWLAGVDEQFF.

This clonotype came up many times. The chain combines TRBV7-9 with TRBJ2-1; D ambiguous. Germline V gives CDR1 SEHNR, CDR2 FQNEAQ (reference sequence). The CDR3 is 15 residues long. V was trimmed by 5 bases and J by 7 bases, leaving 18 bases between them. Here the CDR3 reads CASSITSSVGNEQFF. The CDR3, as DNA: TGTGCCAGCAGCATTACAAGTTCCGTTGGGAATGAGCAGTTCTTC. The full variable domain, rest sourced from reference TRBV7-9 and TRBJ2-1, is DTGVSQNPRHKITKRGQNVTFRCDPISEHNRLYWYRQTLGQGPEFLTYFQNEAQLEKSRLLSDRFSAERPKGSFSTLEIQRTEQGDSAMYLCASSITSSVGNEQFFGPGTRLTVL.

This clonotype was observed many times. The CDR3 protein is CAIRTSGIHEQYF. As DNA, the CDR3 is TGTGCCATCAGGACTAGCGGGATCCACGAGCAGTACTTC. The rearrangement joins TRBV6-1 to TRBJ2-7, with TRBD2 matching 12 bases. The CDR3 is 13 residues long. Trimming removed 10 bases from V and 5 bases from J; junction bases left unmatched: 6. Germline CDR1 is MNHNS and CDR2 is SASEGT.

V usage is TRBV2 and J usage is TRBJ2-1; possible D gene TRBD2, 6 bases. Germline V gene sequence: CDR1 SNHLY, CDR2 FYNNEI. CDR3 length: 13 amino acids. V dropped 6 bases and J dropped 7 bases, with 13 bases sitting between them. The CDR3 is CASSGGRRNEQFF. CDR3 in DNA: TGTGCCAGCAGCGGGGGAAGGAGGAATGAGCAGTTCTTC.

This clonotype has only a few counts. The chain links TRBV7-2 to TRBJ2-5, with D unresolved. The CDR3 is 11 amino acids. CDR1 and CDR2 (germline): SGHTA, FQGNSA. V lost 7 bases and J 5 bases, leaving 8 bases between the germline ends. The CDR3 nucleotides are TGTGCCAGCACCTCCCAGGAGACCCAGTACTTC. Translated: CASTSQETQYF.

V and J are TRBV6-5 and TRBJ2-6; 8 bases fit TRBD2. V gave up 1 base and J gave up 2 bases; unmatched junction bases: 7. Germline CDR1 reads MNHEY; CDR2 reads SVGAGI. The CDR3 is 18 residues long. The CDR3 spells CASSYFPGLGTGANVLTF. The DNA for the CDR3 is TGTGCCAGCAGTTACTTCCCGGGACTAGGGACTGGGGCCAACGTCCTGACTTTC.

This clonotype was seen only a few times. V is TRBV19 and J is TRBJ2-1; D unclear. CDR1 and CDR2 from the germline V gene are LNHDA and SQIVND (reference sequence). There are 15 residues in the CDR3. V lost 4 bases, J lost 0 bases, and 10 bases lay in between. The DNA for the CDR3 is TGTGCCAGTAGTAAACGGACCCCCTCCTACAATGAGCAGTTCTTC. Translated: CASSKRTPSYNEQFF.

In its sample, this clonotype was seen a few times. J is TRBJ1-1 and V is TRBV3-1; a possible D gene is TRBD1 (6 bases). This CDR3 has 14 amino acids. Germline V lookup: CDR1 LGHDT, CDR2 YNNKEL (reference sequence). Between the trimmed V and J ends, which lost 5 bases and 0 bases, there was a span of 10 bases. The CDR3 loop reads CASSYTGMNTEAFF. CDR3 bases: TGTGCCAGCAGCTACACAGGGATGAACACTGAAGCTTTCTTT. Full variable domain (remainder filled in from reference TRBV3-1 and TRBJ1-1): DTAVSQTPKYLVTQMGNDKSIKCEQNLGHDTMYWYKQDSKKFLKIMFSYNNKELIINETVPNRFSPKSPDKAHLNLHINSLELGDSAVYFCASSYTGMNTEAFFGQGTRLTVV.

This clonotype occurred a few times. This may come from a read error, since a much larger clone is one base off. The rearrangement joins TRBV5-4 to TRBJ2-6; 8 bases align to TRBD2. J was trimmed by 0 bases and V by 1 base; bases with no gene match: 6. CDR1 and CDR2 from the germline V gene are SGHNT and YYREEE (reference sequence). The CDR3 loop spans 18 amino acids. DNA for the CDR3: TGTGCCAGCAGCTTGCGGGGGGGGGGGGGCTCTGGGGCCAACGTCCTGACTTTC. Amino acid sequence: CASSLRGGGGSGANVLTF.

This clonotype was counted only a few times. The gene calls are TRBV12-3 or TRBV12-4 and TRBJ2-7, with TRBD2 matching over 9 bases. After removal of 5 bases from V and 4 bases from J, the junction contained 6 bases not matched to a gene. This CDR3 spans 14 amino acids. The CDR3 protein is CASSVLAGRYEQYV. The CDR3 bases are TGTGCCAGCAGTGTGCTAGCGGGAAGGTACGAGCAGTACGTC.

This clonotype was observed at least ten times. The CDR3, as DNA: TGTGCCAGCAGTTTACGTACAGGGACTAACCTGAACACTGAAGCTTTCTTT. It translates to CASSLRTGTNLNTEAFF. This sequence joins TRBV12-3 or TRBV12-4 and TRBJ1-1, with D possibly matching TRBD1 (6 bases). This CDR3 is built from 17 residues. With 2 bases removed from V and 0 bases from J, the gap between germline ends came to 16 bases.

This clonotype has a handful of counts. This chain connects TRBV30 to TRBJ2-2; D is possibly TRBD1 (6 bases). The CDR3 loop spans 15 amino acids. V lost 4 bases to trimming and J lost 4 bases, with 16 bases between them. Germline V gives CDR1 GTSNPN, CDR2 SVGIG (reference sequence). CDR3 protein: CAWTDGQFTTGELFF. The CDR3 DNA sequence: TGTGCCTGGACAGATGGACAGTTTACCACCGGGGAGCTGTTTTTT.

This clonotype was found many times. The J gene is TRBJ2-3, the V gene TRBV27; D may be TRBD1 (5 bases). V lost 2 bases, J lost 5 bases, and 5 bases lay in between. The CDR3 runs 12 residues. CDR1 MNHEY and CDR2 SMNVEV come from the germline V gene (reference sequence). The CDR3 DNA reads as TGTGCCAGCAGTTTACAGGGAGATACGCAGTATTTT. Translation: CASSLQGDTQYF.

This clonotype has a handful of counts. The CDR3: CSAEGQGKGQPQHF. DNA of the CDR3: TGCAGTGCAGAGGGACAGGGGAAGGGACAGCCCCAGCATTTT. V and J are TRBV20-1 and TRBJ1-5; 10 bases align to TRBD1. Germline V gene data show CDR1 as DFQATT and CDR2 as SNEGSKA (reference sequence). CDR3 length: 14 residues. With 6 bases clipped from V and 7 bases from J, the junction kept 9 bases outside the gene matches.

This clonotype appeared many times. This chain connects TRBV19 to TRBJ2-1; 8 bases align to TRBD2. The V gene end was trimmed by 7 bases and the J gene end by 0 bases; junction bases not matched to a gene: 20. The CDR3 is 20 amino acids. Germline-derived CDR1 and CDR2 are LNHDA and SQIVND (reference sequence). The CDR3 reads CASNSIVGLGGQSSYNEQFF. The CDR3 DNA reads as TGTGCCAGTAATAGTATCGTGGGACTAGGGGGTCAAAGCTCCTACAATGAGCAGTTCTTC.

The sample holds a few counts of this clonotype. This chain joins TRBV12-3 or TRBV12-4 and TRBJ1-3; D is unclear. V lost 4 bases and J lost 4, with 5 bases in between. The CDR3 runs to 12 residues. The CDR3: CASSSGGNTIYF. CDR3 nucleotide sequence: TGTGCCAGCAGTTCCGGAGGAAACACCATATATTTT.

This clonotype occurred once. This chain connects TRBV6-2 or TRBV6-3 to TRBJ1-1; D might be TRBD1 (5 bases). Germline-derived CDR1 and CDR2 are MNHEY and SVGEGT. The CDR3 sequence is 17 residues long. Trimming cost V 6 bases and J 0 bases, with 20 bases left between them. CDR3 region: CASRKPGFLGVNTEAFF. The CDR3 region has the DNA TGTGCCAGCAGAAAACCGGGGTTCCTAGGGGTGAACACTGAAGCTTTCTTT.

In its sample, this clonotype was seen a few times. This rearrangement joins TRBV7-2 to TRBJ2-1; 9 bases line up with TRBD2. V was pared by 1 base and J by 6 bases, with 10 bases of the junction left unmatched. Germline V gene lookup returns CDR1 SGHTA and CDR2 FQGNSA. The CDR3 length is 17 residues. In nucleotides, the CDR3 is TGTGCCAGCAGCTTAGTCGGCGGGCTAGCGGGGTCCAATGAGCAGTTCTTC. Its protein is CASSLVGGLAGSNEQFF.

This clonotype was counted only a few times. The rearrangement uses TRBV7-8 and TRBJ2-1; D is ambiguous. The germline gives CDR1 SGHVS, CDR2 FQNEAQ. This CDR3 has 13 amino acids. V lost 1 base and J 6 bases, leaving 7 bases between the germline ends. The CDR3 nucleotides are TGTGCCAGCAGCTTAGAGGTTCGCAATGAGCAGTTCTTC. It encodes CASSLEVRNEQFF.

This clonotype was found a few times. The V and J genes are TRBV6-2 or TRBV6-3 and TRBJ2-7, with D uncertain. Deletions cut 5 bases from V and 3 bases from J, with 8 bases between. There are 12 residues in the CDR3. Germline CDR1 is MNHEY and CDR2 is SVGEGT. CDR3 sequence reads: CASSNSIYEQYV. The DNA for the CDR3 is TGTGCCAGCAGTAATTCTATCTACGAGCAGTACGTC.

The rearrangement links TRBV5-1 to TRBJ1-4, with TRBD1 identical over 7 bases. Germline-derived CDR1 and CDR2 are SGHRS and YFSETQ. CDR3 length equals 15 residues. Germline trimming cut 0 bases from V and 6 bases from J; bases unmatched to any gene: 5. CDR3 nucleotide sequence: TGCGCCAGCAGCTTGGAAGGGACAGCTTATGAAAAACTGTTTTTT. It translates to CASSLEGTAYEKLFF. The full variable domain, with the rest looked up from reference TRBV5-1 and TRBJ1-4, is KAGVTQTPRYLIKTRGQQVTLSCSPISGHRSVSWYQQTPGQGLQFLFEYFSETQRNKGNFPGRFSGRQFSNSRSEMNVSTLELGDSALYLCASSLEGTAYEKLFFGSGTQLSVL.